The clone carrying this T cell receptor (beta chain) was seen repeatedly, ten times or more. Antigen specificity is unknown. Germline CDR1 LGHNA, CDR2 YSLEER. V lost 0 bases and J lost 4, with 12 bases in between. The CDR3 extends over 16 amino acids. The data derive from a study of T-cell memory formation after mild COVID-19. On the study more broadly: Clusters of TCRs were largely donor specific. Notes on the study in general: Among contracting clones, CD4+ were mainly CM/EM and CD8+ enriched in EMRA. Some responding clones appeared in pre-infection memory, suggesting cross-reactive memory joined. Contracting clones from day 15 to 85 had balanced CD4/CD8; later expanders favoured CD4+.

From the 5' RACE reads, TCRdb called clonotypes with MiXCR, one entry per CDR3 protein. The sample records about 350,000 distinct CDR3 sequences, about 13% being singletons. This receptor was taken from a man between 18 and 35 years old who had mild COVID-19 (a few samples of this study predate the infection). Cell type and time point are not known. This chain uses TRBV4-3 with TRBJ2-2, with D perhaps being TRBD1 or TRBD2 (5 bases each). Material: PBMCs or a T cell subset sorted from them (not recorded which). CDR3 in amino acids: CASSQERGAGTGELFF. The CDR3 region has the DNA TGCGCCAGCAGCCAAGAACGAGGGGCCGGCACCGGGGAGCTGTTTTTT.